The clone carrying this TCR beta chain has more than one count but fewer than ten. The data belong to a study of blood T cell repertoires in COVID-19. Whole-study context: Nucleic acid was either cDNA or gDNA, and it came from T cells, B-cell-depleted T cells, or PBMCs.

Grouping used clinical history reported by participants in a survey and questionnaire. This CDR3 region has 14 residues. Trimming shortened V by 0 bases and J by 6 bases, and 13 bases separated the two germline ends. Study processing details: It was from reference gene primer amplification that nucleated cell counts were estimated. Libraries were prepared by immunoSEQ multiplex PCR; TCRdb keeps only in-frame clonotypes and omits some of them. The V and J calls and clone size come from that table; D and trimming were worked out from the DNA. The sample holds approximately 210,000 clones, around three quarters seen once.

Material: PBMCs or T cells enriched from blood (not recorded which). This receptor was identified in a woman in her forties or fifties with acute COVID-19. The chain is built from TRBV5-3 and TRBJ2-7, with D perhaps matching TRBD2 (5 bases). TRBV5-3 is known as an ORF, though its function is uncertain. Here the CDR3 DNA reads TGTGCCAGAAGCTTGGCCTTTGAGGGTACCGAGCAGTACGTC. It translates to CARSLAFEGTEQYV.